This record covers a single T cell receptor (beta chain). Trimming at V came to 0 bases and at J to 8 bases, leaving 10 bases not matched to a gene. Looked up from germline, CDR1 is SGHAT and CDR2 is FQNNGV. The CDR3 has 16 residues. Repertoires were generated with immunoSEQ multiplex PCR, while TCRdb's copy carries only in-frame clones and drops some. Among roughly 56,000 clones, roughly 87% were seen once, and the ten largest hold about 0.62%. The data belong to a study of OX40 agonist ivuxolimab in advanced cancers. Study at large: Dose-escalation patients' cancers were hepatocellular carcinoma, melanoma, renal cell or head and neck cancer.

V gene TRBV11-2 combines with J gene TRBJ2-1; 7 bases fit TRBD2. The starting material was CD4+ or CD8+ T cells sorted from blood, obtained in a trial of the OX40 agonist ivuxolimab. The sequence was obtained from an adult with an advanced solid tumor such as melanoma, head and neck, liver or kidney cancer. The CDR3 region has the DNA TGTGCCAGCAGCTTAGATATTGCGGGAGTTTTCGATGAGCAGTTCTTC. As protein: CASSLDIAGVFDEQFF. Together with reference TRBV11-2 and TRBJ2-1, the CDR3 gives the full variable domain: EAGVAQSPRYKIIEKRQSVAFWCNPISGHATLYWYQQILGQGPKLLIQFQNNGVVDDSQLPKDRFSAERLKGVDSTLKIQPAKLEDSAVYLCASSLDIAGVFDEQFFGPGTRLTVL.